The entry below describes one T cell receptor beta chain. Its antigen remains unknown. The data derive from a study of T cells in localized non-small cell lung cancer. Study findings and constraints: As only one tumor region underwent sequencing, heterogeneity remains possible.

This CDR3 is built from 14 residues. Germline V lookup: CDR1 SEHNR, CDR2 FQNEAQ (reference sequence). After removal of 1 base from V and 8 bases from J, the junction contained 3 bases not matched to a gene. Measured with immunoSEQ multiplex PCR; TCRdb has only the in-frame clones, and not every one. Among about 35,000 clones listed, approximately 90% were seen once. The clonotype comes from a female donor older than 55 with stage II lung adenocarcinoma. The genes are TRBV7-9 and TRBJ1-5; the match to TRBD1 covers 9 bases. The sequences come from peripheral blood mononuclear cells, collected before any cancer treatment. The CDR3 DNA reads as TGTGCCAGCAGCTTAGACAGGGGGCCAGAGCCCCAGCATTTT. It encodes CASSLDRGPEPQHF.